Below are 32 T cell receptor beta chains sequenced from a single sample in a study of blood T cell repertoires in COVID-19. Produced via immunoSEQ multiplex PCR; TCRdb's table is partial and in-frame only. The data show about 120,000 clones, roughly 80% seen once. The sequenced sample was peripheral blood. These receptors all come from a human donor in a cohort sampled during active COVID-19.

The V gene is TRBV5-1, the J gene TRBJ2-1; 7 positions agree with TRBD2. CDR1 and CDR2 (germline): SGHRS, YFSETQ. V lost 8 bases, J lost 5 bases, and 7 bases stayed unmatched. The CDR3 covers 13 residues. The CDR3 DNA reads TGCGCCAGTCGACTAGCAAGGAACAATGAGCAGTTCTTC. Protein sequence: CASRLARNNEQFF.

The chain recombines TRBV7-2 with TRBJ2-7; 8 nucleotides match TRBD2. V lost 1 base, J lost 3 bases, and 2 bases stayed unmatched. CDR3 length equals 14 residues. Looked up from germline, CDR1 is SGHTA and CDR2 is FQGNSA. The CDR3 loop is CASSLEAGVYEQYF. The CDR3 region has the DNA TGTGCCAGCAGCTTAGAAGCGGGGGTCTACGAGCAGTACTTC.

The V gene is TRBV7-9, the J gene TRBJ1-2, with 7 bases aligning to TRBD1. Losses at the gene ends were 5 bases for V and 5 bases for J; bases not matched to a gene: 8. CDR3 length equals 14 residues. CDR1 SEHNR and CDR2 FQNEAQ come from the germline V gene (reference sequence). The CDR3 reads CASSRDRVGYGYTF. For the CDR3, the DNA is TGTGCCAGCAGCCGCGACAGGGTTGGATATGGCTACACCTTC.

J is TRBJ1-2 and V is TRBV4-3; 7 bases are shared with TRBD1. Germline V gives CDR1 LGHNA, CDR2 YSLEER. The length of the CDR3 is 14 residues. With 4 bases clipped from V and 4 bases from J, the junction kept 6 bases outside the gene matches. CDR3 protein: CASSRGQGGYGYTF. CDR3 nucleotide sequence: TGCGCCAGCAGCCGTGGGCAGGGGGGCTATGGCTACACCTTC.

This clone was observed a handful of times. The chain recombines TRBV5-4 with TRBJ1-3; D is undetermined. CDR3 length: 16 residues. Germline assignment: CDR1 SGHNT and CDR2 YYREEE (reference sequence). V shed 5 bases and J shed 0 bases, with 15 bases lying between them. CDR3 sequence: CASRETAGSSGNTIYF. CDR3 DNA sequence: TGTGCCAGCAGGGAGACGGCCGGTAGCTCTGGAAACACCATATATTTT.

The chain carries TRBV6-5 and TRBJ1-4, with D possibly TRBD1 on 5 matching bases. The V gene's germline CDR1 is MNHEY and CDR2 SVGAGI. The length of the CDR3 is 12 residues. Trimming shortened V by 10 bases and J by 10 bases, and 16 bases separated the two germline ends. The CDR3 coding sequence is TGTGCCACCGACGGGGGGTTGGGAAAACTGTTTTTT. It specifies CATDGGLGKLFF.

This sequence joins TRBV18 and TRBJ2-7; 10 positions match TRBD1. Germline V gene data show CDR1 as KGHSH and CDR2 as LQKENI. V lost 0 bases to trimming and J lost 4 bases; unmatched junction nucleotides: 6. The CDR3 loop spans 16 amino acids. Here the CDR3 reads CASSPPLGQGGYEQYF. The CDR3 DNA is TGTGCCAGCTCACCACCCCTAGGACAGGGGGGTTACGAGCAGTACTTC.

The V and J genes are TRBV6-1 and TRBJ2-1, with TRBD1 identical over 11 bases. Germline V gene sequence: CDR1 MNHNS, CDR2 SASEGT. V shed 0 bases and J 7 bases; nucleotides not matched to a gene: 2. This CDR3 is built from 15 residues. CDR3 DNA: TGTGCCAGCAGTGAAGCGGGGACAGGGGGGAATGAGCAGTTCTTC. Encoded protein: CASSEAGTGGNEQFF.

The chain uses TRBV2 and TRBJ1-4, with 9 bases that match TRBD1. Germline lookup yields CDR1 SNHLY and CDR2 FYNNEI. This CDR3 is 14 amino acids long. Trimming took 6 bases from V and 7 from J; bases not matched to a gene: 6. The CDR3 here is CASSPGTGSEKLFF. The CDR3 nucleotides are TGTGCCAGCAGCCCCGGGACAGGGTCTGAAAAACTGTTTTTT.

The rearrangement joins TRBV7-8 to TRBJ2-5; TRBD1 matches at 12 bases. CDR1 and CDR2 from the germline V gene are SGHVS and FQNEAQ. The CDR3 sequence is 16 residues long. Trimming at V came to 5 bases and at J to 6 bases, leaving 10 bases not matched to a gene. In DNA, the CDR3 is TGTGCCAGCAGCCCGACCGGGACAGGGGGCGTAAAGACCCAGTACTTC. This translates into CASSPTGTGGVKTQYF.

As DNA, the CDR3 is TGTGCCAGCAGTCCGACAGGGCTGGTCGAGCAGTACTTC. Encoded protein: CASSPTGLVEQYF. This chain joins TRBV6-6 and TRBJ2-7; 7 bases line up with TRBD1. The germline V gene has CDR1 MNHNY and CDR2 SVGAGI (reference sequence). The CDR3 is made up of 13 amino acids. Germline trimming cut 5 bases from V and 6 bases from J; bases unmatched to any gene: 7.

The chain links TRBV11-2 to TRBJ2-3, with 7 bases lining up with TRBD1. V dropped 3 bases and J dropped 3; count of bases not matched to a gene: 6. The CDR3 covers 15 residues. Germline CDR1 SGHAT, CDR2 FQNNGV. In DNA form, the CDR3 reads TGTGCCAGCAGCTTCGCCGGGACAGCAACAGATACGCAGTATTTT. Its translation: CASSFAGTATDTQYF.

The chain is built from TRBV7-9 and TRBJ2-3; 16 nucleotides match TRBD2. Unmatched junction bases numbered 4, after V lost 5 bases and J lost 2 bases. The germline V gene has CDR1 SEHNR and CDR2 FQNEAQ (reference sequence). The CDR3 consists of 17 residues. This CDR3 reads CASSVGTSGRATDTQYF. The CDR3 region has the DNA TGTGCCAGCAGCGTTGGGACTAGCGGGAGGGCCACAGATACGCAGTATTTT. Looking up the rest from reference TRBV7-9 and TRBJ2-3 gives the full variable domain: DTGVSQNPRHKITKRGQNVTFRCDPISEHNRLYWYRQTLGQGPEFLTYFQNEAQLEKSRLLSDRFSAERPKGSFSTLEIQRTEQGDSAMYLCASSVGTSGRATDTQYFGPGTRLTVL.

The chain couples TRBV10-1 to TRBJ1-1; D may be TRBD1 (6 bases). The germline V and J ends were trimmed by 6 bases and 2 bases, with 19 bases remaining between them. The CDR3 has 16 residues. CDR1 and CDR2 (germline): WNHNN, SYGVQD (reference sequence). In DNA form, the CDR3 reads TGCGCCAGCAGAGGAGTCGCCGGGACACTCAACACTGAAGCTTTCTTT. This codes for CASRGVAGTLNTEAFF.

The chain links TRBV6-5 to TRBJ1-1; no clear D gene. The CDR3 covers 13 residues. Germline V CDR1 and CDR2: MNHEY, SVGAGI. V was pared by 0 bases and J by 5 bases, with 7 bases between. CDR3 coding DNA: TGTGCCAGCAGTTACTCGAGTGTTACTGAAGCTTTCTTT. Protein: CASSYSSVTEAFF.

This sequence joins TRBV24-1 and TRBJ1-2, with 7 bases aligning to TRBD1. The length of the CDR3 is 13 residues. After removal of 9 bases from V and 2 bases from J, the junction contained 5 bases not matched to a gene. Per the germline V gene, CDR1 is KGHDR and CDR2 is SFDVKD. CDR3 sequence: CATSRDSNYGYTF. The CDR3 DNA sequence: TGTGCCACCTCCCGGGACAGCAACTATGGCTACACCTTC.

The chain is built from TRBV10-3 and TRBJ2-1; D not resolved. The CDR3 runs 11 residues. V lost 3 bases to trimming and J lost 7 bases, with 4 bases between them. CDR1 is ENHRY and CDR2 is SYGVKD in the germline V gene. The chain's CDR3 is CAISDMNEQFF. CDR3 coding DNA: TGTGCCATCAGTGACATGAATGAGCAGTTCTTC.

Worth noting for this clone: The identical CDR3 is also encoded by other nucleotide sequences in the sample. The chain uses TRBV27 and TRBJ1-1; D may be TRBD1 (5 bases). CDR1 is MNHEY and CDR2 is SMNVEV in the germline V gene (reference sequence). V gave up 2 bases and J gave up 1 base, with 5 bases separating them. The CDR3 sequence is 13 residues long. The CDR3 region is CASSLTGNTEAFF. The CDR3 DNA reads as TGTGCCAGCAGTTTAACAGGGAACACTGAAGCTTTCTTT.

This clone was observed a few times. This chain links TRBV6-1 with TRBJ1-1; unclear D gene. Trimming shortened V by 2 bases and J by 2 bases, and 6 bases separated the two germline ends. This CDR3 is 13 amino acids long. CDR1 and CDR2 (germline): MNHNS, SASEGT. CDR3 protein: CASSERVNTEAFF. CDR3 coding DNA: TGTGCCAGCAGTGAAAGAGTAAACACTGAAGCTTTCTTT.

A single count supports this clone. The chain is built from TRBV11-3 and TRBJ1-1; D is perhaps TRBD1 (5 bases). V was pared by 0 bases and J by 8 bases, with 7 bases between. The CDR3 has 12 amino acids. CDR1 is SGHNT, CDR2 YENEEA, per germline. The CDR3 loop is CASSLEGREAFF. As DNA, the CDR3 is TGTGCCAGCAGCTTAGAGGGGCGGGAAGCTTTCTTT.

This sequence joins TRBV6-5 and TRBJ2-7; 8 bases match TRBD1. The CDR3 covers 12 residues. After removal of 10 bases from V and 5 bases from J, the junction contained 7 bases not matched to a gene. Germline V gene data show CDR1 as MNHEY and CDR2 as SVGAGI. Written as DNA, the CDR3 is TGTGCCACCAGGGACAGGCGCGACGAGCAGTACTTC. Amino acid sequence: CATRDRRDEQYF.

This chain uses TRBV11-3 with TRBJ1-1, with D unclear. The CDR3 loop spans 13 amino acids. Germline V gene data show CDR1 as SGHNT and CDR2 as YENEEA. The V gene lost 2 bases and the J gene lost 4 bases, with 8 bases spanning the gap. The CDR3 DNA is TGTGCCAGCAGCTTACTGTTCGGCACTGAAGCTTTCTTT. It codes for CASSLLFGTEAFF.

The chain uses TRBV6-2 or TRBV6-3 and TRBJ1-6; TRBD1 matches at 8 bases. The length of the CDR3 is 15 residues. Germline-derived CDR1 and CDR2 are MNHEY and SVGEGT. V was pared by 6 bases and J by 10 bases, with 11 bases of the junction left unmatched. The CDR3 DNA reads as TGTGCCAGCAGCGCCACTGACAGGGGAAGGTCACCCCTCCACTTT. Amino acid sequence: CASSATDRGRSPLHF.

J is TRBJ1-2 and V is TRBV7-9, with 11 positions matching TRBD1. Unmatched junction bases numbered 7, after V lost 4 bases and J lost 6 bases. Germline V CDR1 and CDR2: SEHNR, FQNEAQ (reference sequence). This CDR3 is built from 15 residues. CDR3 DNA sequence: TGTGCCAGCAGCTCCGGGCGGACAGGGGGCGATGGCTACACCTTC. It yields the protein CASSSGRTGGDGYTF.

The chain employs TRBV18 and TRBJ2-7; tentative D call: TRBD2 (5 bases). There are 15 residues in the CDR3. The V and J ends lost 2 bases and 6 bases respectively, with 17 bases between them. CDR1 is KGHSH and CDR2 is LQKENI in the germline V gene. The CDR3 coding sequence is TGTGCCAGCTCACCAAAGACTGGAGCGGAGCCCGAGCAGTACTTC. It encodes CASSPKTGAEPEQYF.

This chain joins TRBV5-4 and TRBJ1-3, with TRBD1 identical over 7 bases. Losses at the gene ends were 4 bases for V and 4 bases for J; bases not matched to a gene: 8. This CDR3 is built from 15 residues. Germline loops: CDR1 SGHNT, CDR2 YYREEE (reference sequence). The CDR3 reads CASSVDRVTGNTIYF. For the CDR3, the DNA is TGTGCCAGCAGCGTCGACAGGGTAACAGGAAACACCATATATTTT.

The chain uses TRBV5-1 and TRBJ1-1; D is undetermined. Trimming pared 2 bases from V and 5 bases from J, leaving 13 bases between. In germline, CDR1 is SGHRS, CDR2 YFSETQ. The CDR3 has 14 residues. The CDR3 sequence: CASSFGLGLTEAFF. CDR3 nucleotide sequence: TGCGCCAGCAGCTTCGGACTAGGTCTGACTGAAGCTTTCTTT.

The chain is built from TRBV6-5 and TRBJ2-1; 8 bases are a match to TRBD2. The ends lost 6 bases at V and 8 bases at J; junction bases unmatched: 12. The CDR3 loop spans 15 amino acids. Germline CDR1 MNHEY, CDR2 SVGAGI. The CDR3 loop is CASRGQGGRLDEQFF. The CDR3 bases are TGTGCCAGCAGGGGCCAAGGCGGGAGGCTGGATGAGCAGTTCTTC.

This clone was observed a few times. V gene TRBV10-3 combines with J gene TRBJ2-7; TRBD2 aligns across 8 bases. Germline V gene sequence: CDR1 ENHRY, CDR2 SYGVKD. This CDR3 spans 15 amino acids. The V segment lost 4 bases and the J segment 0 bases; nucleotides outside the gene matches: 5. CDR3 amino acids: CAISAGGVTSYEQYF. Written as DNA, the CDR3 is TGTGCCATCAGTGCCGGGGGGGTAACCTCCTACGAGCAGTACTTC.

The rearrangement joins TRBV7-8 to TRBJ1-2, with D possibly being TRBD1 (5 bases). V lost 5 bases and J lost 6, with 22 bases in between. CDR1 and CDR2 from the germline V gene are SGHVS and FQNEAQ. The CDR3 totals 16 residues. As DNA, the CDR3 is TGTGCCAGCAGCCGTAGCCCCACGGGACTGGAGAATGGCTACACCTTC. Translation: CASSRSPTGLENGYTF.

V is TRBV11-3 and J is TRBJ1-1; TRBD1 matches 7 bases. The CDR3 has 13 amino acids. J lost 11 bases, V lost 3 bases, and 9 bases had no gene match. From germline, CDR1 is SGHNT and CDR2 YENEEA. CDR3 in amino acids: CASSFRGQGEAFF. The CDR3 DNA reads TGTGCCAGCAGCTTCCGGGGGCAGGGGGAGGCTTTCTTT.

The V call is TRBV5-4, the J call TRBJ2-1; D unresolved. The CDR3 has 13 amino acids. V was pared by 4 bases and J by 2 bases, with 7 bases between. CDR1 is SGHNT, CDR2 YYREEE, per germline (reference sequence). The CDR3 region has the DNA TGTGCCAGCAGCACTGAGGCCTACAATGAGCAGTTCTTC. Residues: CASSTEAYNEQFF. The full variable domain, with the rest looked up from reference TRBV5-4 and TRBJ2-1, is ETGVTQSPTHLIKTRGQQVTLRCSSQSGHNTVSWYQQALGQGPQFIFQYYREEENGRGNFPPRFSGLQFPNYSSELNVNALELDDSALYLCASSTEAYNEQFFGPGTRLTVL.